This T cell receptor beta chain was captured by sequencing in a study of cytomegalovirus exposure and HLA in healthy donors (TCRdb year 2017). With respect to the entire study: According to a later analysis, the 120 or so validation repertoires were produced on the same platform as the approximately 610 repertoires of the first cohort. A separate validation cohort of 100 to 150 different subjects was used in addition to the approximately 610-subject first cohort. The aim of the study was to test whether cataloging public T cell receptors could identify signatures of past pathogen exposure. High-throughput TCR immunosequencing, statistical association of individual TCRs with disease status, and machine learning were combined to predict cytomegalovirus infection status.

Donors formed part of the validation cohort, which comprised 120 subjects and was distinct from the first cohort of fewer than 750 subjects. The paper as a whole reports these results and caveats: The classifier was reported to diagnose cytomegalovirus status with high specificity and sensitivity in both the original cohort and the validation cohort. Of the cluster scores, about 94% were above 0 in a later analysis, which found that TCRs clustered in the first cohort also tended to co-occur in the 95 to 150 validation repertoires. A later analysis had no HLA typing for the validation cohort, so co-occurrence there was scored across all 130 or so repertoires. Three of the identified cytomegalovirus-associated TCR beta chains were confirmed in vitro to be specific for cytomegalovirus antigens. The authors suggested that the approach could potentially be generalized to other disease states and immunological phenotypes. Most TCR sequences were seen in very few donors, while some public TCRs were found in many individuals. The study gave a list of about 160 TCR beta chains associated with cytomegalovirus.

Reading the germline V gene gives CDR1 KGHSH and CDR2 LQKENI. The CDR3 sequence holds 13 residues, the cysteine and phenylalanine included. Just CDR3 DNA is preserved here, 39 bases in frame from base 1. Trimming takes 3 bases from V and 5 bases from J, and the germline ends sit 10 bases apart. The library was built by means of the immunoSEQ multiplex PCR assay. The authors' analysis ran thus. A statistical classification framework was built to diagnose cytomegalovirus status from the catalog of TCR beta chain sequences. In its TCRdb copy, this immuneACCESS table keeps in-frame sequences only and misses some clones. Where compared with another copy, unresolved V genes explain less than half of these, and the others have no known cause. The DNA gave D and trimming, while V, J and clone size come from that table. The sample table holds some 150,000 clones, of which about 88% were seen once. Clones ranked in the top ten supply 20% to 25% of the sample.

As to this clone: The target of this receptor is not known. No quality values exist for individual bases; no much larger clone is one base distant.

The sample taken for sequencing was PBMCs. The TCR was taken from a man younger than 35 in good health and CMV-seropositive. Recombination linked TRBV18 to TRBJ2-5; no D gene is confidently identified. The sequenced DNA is TGTGCCAGCTCACCCCCGGTCGGGGAGACCCAGTACTTC. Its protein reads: CASSPPVGETQYF. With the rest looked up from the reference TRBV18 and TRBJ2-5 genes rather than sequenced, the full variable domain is NAGVMQNPRHLVRRRGQEARLRCSPMKGHSHVYWYRQLPEEGLKFMVYLQKENIIDESGMPKERFSAEFPKEGPSILRIQQVVRGDSAAYFCASSPPVGETQYFGPGTRLLVL.